The source of this T cell receptor beta chain is a study of blood T cell repertoires in COVID-19. About the research overall: The United States, Italy and Spain were the sources of the acute and convalescent COVID-19 samples.

The ends were cut back, 3 bases at V and 7 bases at J, with 13 bases in the middle. CDR3 length equals 13 residues. The germline CDR1 and CDR2 sequences are DFQATT and SNEGSKA (reference sequence). Only in-frame clones appear in the TCRdb table, and some are missing; sequencing was by immunoSEQ multiplex PCR. The sample yields 130,000 to 150,000 clones, approximately 80% seen once. This sequence joins TRBV20-1 and TRBJ1-5; D is possibly TRBD1 (6 bases). Input material: peripheral blood. The receptor was isolated from a man aged 55-75 years with active or convalescent COVID-19. The CDR3 DNA sequence: TGCAGTGCTAGTGGGGGGGGCGGACAGCCCCAGCATTTT. Protein product: CSASGGGGQPQHF.